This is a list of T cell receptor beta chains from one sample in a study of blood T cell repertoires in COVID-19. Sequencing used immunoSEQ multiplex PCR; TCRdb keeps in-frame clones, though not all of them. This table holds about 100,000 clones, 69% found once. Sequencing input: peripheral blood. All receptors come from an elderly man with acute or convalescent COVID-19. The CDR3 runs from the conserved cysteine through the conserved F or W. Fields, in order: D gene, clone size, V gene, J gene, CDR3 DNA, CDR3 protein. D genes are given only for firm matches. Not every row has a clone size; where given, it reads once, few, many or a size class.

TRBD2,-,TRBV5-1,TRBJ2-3,TGCGCCAGCAGCTTGGACCCGGTGGTAGCGGGAGCCACAGATACGCAGTATTTT,CASSLDPVVAGATDTQYF
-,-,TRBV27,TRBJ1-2,TGTGCCAGCAGTTTATCGAGCAACTATGGCTACACCTTC,CASSLSSNYGYTF
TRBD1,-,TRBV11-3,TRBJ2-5,TGTGCCAGCAGCAACGGAAAGGGGGCCCAAGAGACCCAGTACTTC,CASSNGKGAQETQYF
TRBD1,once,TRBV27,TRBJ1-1,TGTGCCAGCAGTCATCGGGACAGAGGTGACACTGAAGCTTTCTTT,CASSHRDRGDTEAFF
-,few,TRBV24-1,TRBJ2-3,TGTGCCACCAGTGAGCGGGCCAGCACAGATACGCAGTATTTT,CATSERASTDTQYF
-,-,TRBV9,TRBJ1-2,TGTGCCAGCAGTAGGGCCGCGGGCTATGGCTACACCTTC,CASSRAAGYGYTF
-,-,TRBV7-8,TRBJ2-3,TGTGCCAGCAGTTATAACCGCGCAGGGCAGTATTTT,CASSYNRAGQYF
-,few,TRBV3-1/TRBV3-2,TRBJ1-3,TGTGCCAGCAGCCCCCCCGGGGTAAGGTCGGGAAACACCATATATTTT,CASSPPGVRSGNTIYF
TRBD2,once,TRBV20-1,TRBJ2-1,TGCAGTGCTAGTAATAGCGGGAGGGATAATGAGCAGTTCTTC,CSASNSGRDNEQFF
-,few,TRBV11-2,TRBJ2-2,TGTGCCAGCACCGACAGGTTGTCAACCGGGGAGCTGTTTTTT,CASTDRLSTGELFF
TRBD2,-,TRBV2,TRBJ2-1,TGTGCCAGCAGTGAAGTCATTGCGGTGCTAGCGGGAGCTGAGCAGTTCTTC,CASSEVIAVLAGAEQFF
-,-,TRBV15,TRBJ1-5,TGTGCCACCAGCAGAGATCGGGGTCAGCCCCAGCATTTT,CATSRDRGQPQHF
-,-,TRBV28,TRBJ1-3,TGTGCCAGCAGGTCTGGAGGTACCGGAAACACCATATATTTT,CASRSGGTGNTIYF
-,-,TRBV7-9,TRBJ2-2,TGTGCCAGCAGCGAGACCTCTAGGTATAGCACCGGGGAGCTGTTTTTT,CASSETSRYSTGELFF
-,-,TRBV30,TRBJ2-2,TGTGCCTGGAGTGGACTAGGGACCGGGGAGCTGTTTTTT,CAWSGLGTGELFF
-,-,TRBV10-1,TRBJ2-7,TGCGCCAGCAGTCGGGGCTACGAGCAGTACTTC,CASSRGYEQYF
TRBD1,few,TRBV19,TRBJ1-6,TGTGCCAGTAGTGTTACAGGGGAGGATTCACCCCTCCACTTT,CASSVTGEDSPLHF
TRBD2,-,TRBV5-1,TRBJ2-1,TGCGCCAGCAGCTTTCCTAGCGGGGGCAATGAGCAGTTCTTC,CASSFPSGGNEQFF
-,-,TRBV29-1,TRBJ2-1,TGCAGCGTTTCTAGCCCTGTGGACTACAATGAGCAGTTCTTC,CSVSSPVDYNEQFF
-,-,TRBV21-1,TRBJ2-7,TGTGCCAGCACCTCACAGCCGGGACAGGGGACCCACGAGCAGTACTTC,CASTSQPGQGTHEQYF